The 4 T cell receptor beta chains presented below share a single source sample, sequenced in a study of blood T cell repertoires in COVID-19. Produced via immunoSEQ multiplex PCR; TCRdb's table is partial and in-frame only. This table holds around 160,000 clones, less than 90% found once. The specimen was PBMCs or T cells enriched from blood (not recorded which). Receptors originate from a woman aged 45 to 65 who had been exposed to COVID-19.

This clone was picked up one time. The CDR3 DNA reads as TGTGCCAGCAGCTTAACTCTGCAAGAGACCCAGTACTTC. Translated: CASSLTLQETQYF. The rearrangement joins TRBV11-2 to TRBJ2-5; D not resolved. In germline, CDR1 is SGHAT, CDR2 FQNNGV. V was cut by 2 bases and J by 2 bases, with 6 bases left in between. There are 13 residues in the CDR3. Full variable domain (missing parts from reference TRBV11-2 and TRBJ2-5): EAGVAQSPRYKIIEKRQSVAFWCNPISGHATLYWYQQILGQGPKLLIQFQNNGVVDDSQLPKDRFSAERLKGVDSTLKIQPAKLEDSAVYLCASSLTLQETQYFGPGTRLLVL.

The V gene is TRBV20-1, the J gene TRBJ1-1; D is unresolved. V lost 5 bases and J lost 11, with 15 bases in between. CDR1 and CDR2 (germline): DFQATT, SNEGSKA (reference sequence). This CDR3 has 11 residues. Here the CDR3 reads CSAARAQSAFF. The CDR3 region has the DNA TGCAGTGCTGCGAGGGCCCAGTCGGCTTTCTTT.

V gene TRBV7-2 combines with J gene TRBJ1-4, with D possibly matching TRBD1 (6 bases). The CDR3 has 16 residues. The ends were cut back, 0 bases at V and 5 bases at J, with 13 bases in the middle. The germline V gene encodes CDR1 SGHTA and CDR2 FQGNSA. The CDR3 DNA reads TGTGCCAGCAGCTTAGCCGACAGGAGAAAGAATGAAAAACTGTTTTTT. This encodes CASSLADRRKNEKLFF.

This clone was seen a few times. The chain combines TRBV4-3 with TRBJ1-3; TRBD1 matches at 10 bases. Germline V CDR1 and CDR2: LGHNA, YSLEER. Trimming at V came to 4 bases and at J to 5 bases, leaving 5 bases not matched to a gene. This CDR3 spans 15 amino acids. The CDR3 region has the DNA TGCGCCAGCAGCCCCGGGGGACAGGGGCGAAACACCATATATTTT. Translated: CASSPGGQGRNTIYF.